This TCR beta chain was captured by sequencing in a study of OX40 agonist ivuxolimab in advanced cancers. Across the whole study: Among those enrolled, mean age was about 63 years (range 23 to 79) and about 82% were male. Three patients got partial responses; one had hepatocellular carcinoma and two had cutaneous melanoma. Study-wide findings and caveats: The mean number of expanded clones was higher in CD8+ T cells than in CD4+. Which antigen the expanded peripheral T cells recognized is unknown.

The method was immunoSEQ multiplex PCR; TCRdb's version includes in-frame clones alone and lacks a portion of them. The profile shows some 70,000 clones, just over 85% of them singletons. The V gene's germline CDR1 is SGHTA and CDR2 FQGTGA. V shed 5 bases, J shed 9 bases, and the junction held 13 bases outside the gene matches. CDR3 length: 16 amino acids. Concerning this clone: Its matching antigen is unknown.

This specimen consisted of CD4+ or CD8+ T cells sorted from blood, obtained in a trial of the OX40 agonist ivuxolimab. The TCR was taken from an adult with an advanced solid tumor such as melanoma, head and neck, liver or kidney cancer. V usage is TRBV7-3 and J usage is TRBJ1-6; 7 nucleotides agree with TRBD1. The CDR3 region is CASSPGLGQVFSPLHF. The CDR3, as DNA: TGTGCCAGCAGCCCTGGTTTAGGACAGGTGTTTTCACCCCTCCACTTT.